The 32 T cell receptor beta chains presented below share a single source sample, sequenced in a study of T cell changes during pregnancy in multiple sclerosis. The assay was immunoSEQ multiplex PCR, and TCRdb's table has in-frame clones only and misses some. The sample includes some 94,000 clones, 91% seen only once; the top ten take 1.5% to 2%. The sequences come from peripheral blood, collected in the first trimester of pregnancy. Receptors originate from a female donor in good health, enrolled as a control in a pregnancy study.

This rearrangement joins TRBV5-3 to TRBJ1-1, with a tentative D call TRBD1 (6 bases). TRBV5-3 is designated an ORF whose function remains uncertain. The CDR3 is 11 residues long. CDR3 amino acids: CAPRGQVAAFF. CDR3 sequence (DNA): TGTGCGCCGCGGGGGCAGGTAGCAGCTTTCTTT.

Here the CDR3 reads CASSSGPGRRGYTF. The CDR3 DNA follows: TGTGCCAGCAGCTCTGGACCGGGAAGACGTGGCTACACCTTC. The V and J genes are TRBV7-2 and TRBJ1-2; D gene uncertain. With 4 bases removed from V and 7 bases from J, the gap between germline ends came to 16 bases. The CDR3 is 14 amino acids. Per germline, CDR1 SGHTA and CDR2 FQGNSA.

The rearrangement uses TRBV4-1 and TRBJ1-4, with D maybe TRBD1 (5 bases). This CDR3 has 16 amino acids. Germline CDR1 reads MGHRA; CDR2 reads YSYEKL. Trimming left V 5 bases short and J 0 bases short, with 13 bases between. This CDR3 is CASSRTGGATNEKLFF. CDR3 sequence (DNA): TGCGCCAGCAGCAGGACCGGGGGGGCAACTAATGAAAAACTGTTTTTT.

This clone was seen a few times. V gene TRBV4-3 combines with J gene TRBJ2-7, with TRBD1 matching over 10 bases. The V segment lost 4 bases and the J segment 1 base; nucleotides outside the gene matches: 4. CDR1 is LGHNA, CDR2 YSLEER, per germline. CDR3 length: 15 residues. The CDR3: CASSPGTGESYEQYF. The CDR3 DNA reads as TGCGCCAGCAGCCCCGGGACAGGGGAGTCCTACGAGCAGTACTTC.

In DNA form, the CDR3 reads TGTGCCAGCTCAGCTACAGGAGGGTCGACCTACGAGCAGTACTTC. This encodes CASSATGGSTYEQYF. V and J are TRBV18 and TRBJ2-7; a possible D gene is TRBD2 (6 bases). CDR3 length: 15 residues. V was trimmed by 5 bases and J by 2 bases, leaving 16 bases between them. Germline V gene data show CDR1 as KGHSH and CDR2 as LQKENI.

In DNA, the CDR3 is TGTGCCAGCTCACCAACAGGAAACTCAGAGACCCAGTACTTC. It is translated as CASSPTGNSETQYF. The chain has TRBV18 and TRBJ2-5, with TRBD1 as a possible D gene (5 bases). CDR1 and CDR2 from the germline V gene are KGHSH and LQKENI. The CDR3 runs 14 residues. V was clipped by 2 bases and J by 4 bases, with 11 bases between them.

This chain links TRBV7-6 with TRBJ2-7; weak D call: TRBD1 (6 bases). The CDR3 is made up of 15 amino acids. Deletions cut 1 base from V and 2 bases from J, with 12 bases between. Germline V CDR1 and CDR2: SGHVS, FNYEAQ. The DNA for the CDR3 is TGTGCCAGCAGCTTAGAGCAGGGGTGGACCTACGAGCAGTACTTC. This encodes CASSLEQGWTYEQYF.

The V gene is TRBV4-1, the J gene TRBJ2-7, with TRBD1 matching 9 bases. CDR3 size: 15 residues. CDR1 is MGHRA, CDR2 YSYEKL, per germline. Trimming at V came to 3 bases and at J to 4 bases, leaving 7 bases not matched to a gene. The CDR3 is CASSQAGTGKYEQYF. The CDR3 nucleotides are TGCGCCAGCAGCCAGGCCGGGACAGGGAAGTACGAGCAGTACTTC.

This rearrangement joins TRBV7-9 to TRBJ1-2; tentatively, D is TRBD1 (6 bases). CDR1 is SEHNR, CDR2 FQNEAQ, per germline (reference sequence). Trimming left V 4 bases short and J 5 bases short, with 11 bases between. The CDR3 covers 13 residues. The CDR3 DNA follows: TGTGCCAGCAGCTCAGGGGATCGGTATGGCTACACCTTC. Protein: CASSSGDRYGYTF.

The chain links TRBV18 to TRBJ2-2, with D tentatively TRBD2 (5 bases). Trimming took 3 bases from V and 8 from J, leaving 13 bases between them. CDR3 length: 14 residues. Looked up from germline, CDR1 is KGHSH and CDR2 is LQKENI. CDR3 sequence (DNA): TGTGCCAGCTCACCCCGGACTCAAGTTGGGGAGCTGTTTTTT. It is translated as CASSPRTQVGELFF.

The chain carries TRBV7-2 and TRBJ1-5, with a possible D match to TRBD1 (5 bases). V dropped 1 base and J dropped 1 base, with 5 bases sitting between them. CDR1 and CDR2 from the germline V gene are SGHTA and FQGNSA. The CDR3 is made up of 14 amino acids. This CDR3 reads CASSLEGSNQPQHF. The CDR3 nucleotides read TGTGCCAGCAGCTTAGAGGGGAGCAATCAGCCCCAGCATTTT.

This clone appeared once. The DNA of the CDR3 is TGTGCCAGCAGTGGCCAGGGGATCACTAACTATGGCTACACCTTC. Translating it yields CASSGQGITNYGYTF. The V call is TRBV6-5, the J call TRBJ1-2; TRBD1 might be the D (6 bases). The V gene lost 5 bases and the J gene lost 0 bases, with 13 bases spanning the gap. Germline lookup yields CDR1 MNHEY and CDR2 SVGAGI. The CDR3 runs to 15 residues.

The genes are TRBV11-3 and TRBJ2-7, with 7 bases lining up with TRBD1. Germline trimming cut 0 bases from V and 1 base from J; bases unmatched to any gene: 9. This CDR3 is built from 17 residues. CDR1 and CDR2 from the germline V gene are SGHNT and YENEEA. CDR3 bases: TGTGCCAGCAGCTTAGATCTGGACAGGCCTAGGTCCTACGAGCAGTACTTC. Translating gives CASSLDLDRPRSYEQYF.

The chain carries TRBV7-8 and TRBJ1-4; D remains ambiguous. The length of the CDR3 is 15 residues. Trimming took off 5 bases at V and 3 bases at J, with 13 bases between the two ends. CDR1 and CDR2 (germline): SGHVS, FQNEAQ. Here the CDR3 DNA reads TGTGCCAGCAGCCAGAGAGGGCCGTCTAATGAAAAACTGTTTTTT. It codes for CASSQRGPSNEKLFF.

The chain is built from TRBV27 and TRBJ1-6; 7 nucleotides line up with TRBD1. CDR1 and CDR2 (germline): MNHEY, SMNVEV (reference sequence). The CDR3 has 13 residues. With V trimmed by 5 bases and J by 15 bases, 10 bases remained unmatched. Written as DNA, the CDR3 is TGTGCCAGCAGTGCACCGGGACAGAGGGTCCTCCACTTT. Amino acid sequence: CASSAPGQRVLHF.

This clone occurred once. The rearrangement joins TRBV5-5 to TRBJ1-1; D remains ambiguous. CDR1 is SGHKS, CDR2 YYEKEE, per germline (reference sequence). The germline V and J ends were trimmed by 1 base and 0 bases, with 13 bases remaining between them. This CDR3 is 16 amino acids long. CDR3 DNA: TGTGCCAGCAGCTTGTATCTTGGAGGGTTGAACACTGAAGCTTTCTTT. Translation: CASSLYLGGLNTEAFF.

The chain joins TRBV7-3 to TRBJ2-2; 9 positions agree with TRBD2. Germline V lookup: CDR1 SGHTA, CDR2 FQGTGA. The CDR3 loop spans 16 amino acids. The V and J ends lost 5 bases and 3 bases, in that order; junction bases with no gene match: 7. The CDR3 nucleotides read TGTGCCAGCAGCCCATTAGCGGGGGCCGACACCGGGGAGCTGTTTTTT. Protein sequence: CASSPLAGADTGELFF.

This sequence joins TRBV7-2 and TRBJ1-6; TRBD1 might be the D (5 bases). CDR1 and CDR2 (germline): SGHTA, FQGNSA. Trimming removed 1 base from V and 1 base from J, with 11 bases in between. This CDR3 spans 17 amino acids. The CDR3 nucleotides read TGTGCCAGCAGCTTAGTGGGGGGGATGTCCTATAATTCACCCCTCCACTTT. Translating gives CASSLVGGMSYNSPLHF.

This clone appeared a single time. The J gene is TRBJ1-2, the V gene TRBV10-3; the match to TRBD1 covers 8 bases. J was trimmed by 5 bases and V by 5 bases; bases with no gene match: 10. CDR3 length equals 15 residues. The germline CDR1 and CDR2 sequences are ENHRY and SYGVKD. In nucleotides, the CDR3 is TGTGCCATCAGTTATGCAGGGGGCGAGGGGTATGGCTACACCTTC. It specifies CAISYAGGEGYGYTF.

The rearrangement uses TRBV5-4 and TRBJ1-2; a possible D gene is TRBD1 (5 bases). Germline assignment: CDR1 SGHNT and CDR2 YYREEE (reference sequence). The CDR3 spans 15 residues. The V gene lost 4 bases and the J gene lost 2 bases, with 15 bases spanning the gap. CDR3 amino acids: CASSLPGGGNYGYTF. The CDR3 coding sequence is TGTGCCAGCAGCCTCCCTGGGGGGGGGAACTATGGCTACACCTTC.

The V and J genes are TRBV19 and TRBJ2-1; no firm D call. This CDR3 has 12 residues. Trimming pared 9 bases from V and 4 bases from J, leaving 10 bases between. Germline CDR1 LNHDA, CDR2 SQIVND (reference sequence). The CDR3 loop reads CASLGGYNEQFF. CDR3 DNA: TGTGCCAGCCTAGGTGGGTACAATGAGCAGTTCTTC.

The genes are TRBV19 and TRBJ1-2; the match to TRBD1 covers 7 bases. CDR1 is LNHDA, CDR2 SQIVND, per germline (reference sequence). This CDR3 has 16 residues. Trimming at V came to 5 bases and at J to 4 bases, leaving 13 bases not matched to a gene. CDR3 region: CASSAPGGGALYGYTF. CDR3 coding DNA: TGTGCCAGTAGTGCCCCCGGAGGGGGCGCGCTCTATGGCTACACCTTC.

The count of this clone is one. This chain joins TRBV13 and TRBJ2-7; 12 nucleotides agree with TRBD1. The CDR3 is 19 amino acids. V was pared by 5 bases and J by 6 bases, with 20 bases of the junction left unmatched. Per germline, CDR1 PRHDT and CDR2 FYEKMQ (reference sequence). CDR3 DNA: TGTGCCAGCAGCCGTTTGCGAAAATTCCCGGGGACAGGGGGCGGCGAGCAGTACTTC. This sequence encodes CASSRLRKFPGTGGGEQYF. Drawing the rest from reference TRBV13 and TRBJ2-7, the complete variable domain is AAGVIQSPRHLIKEKRETATLKCYPIPRHDTVYWYQQGPGQDPQFLISFYEKMQSDKGSIPDRFSAQQFSDYHSELNMSSLELGDSALYFCASSRLRKFPGTGGGEQYFGPGTRLTVT.

This chain uses TRBV25-1 with TRBJ1-3; no firm D call. The ends were cut back, 2 bases at V and 0 bases at J, with 8 bases in the middle. Germline values: CDR1 MGHDK, CDR2 SYGVNS. The CDR3 sequence is 15 residues long. For the CDR3, the DNA is TGTGCCAGCAGTGAAGCCCGCTACTCTGGAAACACCATATATTTT. Translation: CASSEARYSGNTIYF.

The CDR3 loop reads CASSRQGGVQSYNEQFF. In DNA, the CDR3 is TGCGCCAGCAGCCGTCAAGGAGGAGTACAGTCCTACAATGAGCAGTTCTTC. The chain is built from TRBV4-1 and TRBJ2-1, with D maybe TRBD2 (5 bases). The CDR3 extends over 17 amino acids. In germline, CDR1 is MGHRA, CDR2 YSYEKL. V was pared by 4 bases and J by 1 base, with 17 bases between.

The J gene is TRBJ1-1, the V gene TRBV5-4; D is possibly TRBD1 (5 bases). V shed 4 bases and J shed 1 base, with 11 bases lying between them. The V gene's germline CDR1 is SGHNT and CDR2 YYREEE (reference sequence). This CDR3 region has 14 residues. This CDR3 reads CASSQFRENTEAFF. The CDR3 nucleotides are TGTGCCAGCAGCCAGTTCAGGGAGAACACTGAAGCTTTCTTT.

The gene calls are TRBV11-3 and TRBJ2-1; perhaps TRBD2 as D (6 bases). This CDR3 comprises 12 residues. Trimming removed 4 bases at V and 5 bases at J, with 6 bases between. Germline V gives CDR1 SGHNT, CDR2 YENEEA. The CDR3 sequence is CASSWEDNEQFF. The CDR3 DNA follows: TGTGCCAGCAGCTGGGAGGACAATGAGCAGTTCTTC.

This chain uses TRBV29-1 with TRBJ2-1; 10 bases map to TRBD1. The length of the CDR3 is 14 residues. V shed 7 bases, J shed 6 bases, and the junction held 9 bases outside the gene matches. The germline V gene has CDR1 SQVTM and CDR2 ANQGSEA. CDR3 bases: TGCAGCGCGGACGGGACAGGGGATTCCAATGAGCAGTTCTTC. This encodes CSADGTGDSNEQFF.

This chain uses TRBV2 with TRBJ2-3; D is ambiguous. The CDR3 has 13 residues. Germline CDR1 and CDR2: SNHLY and FYNNEI. Deletions cut 6 bases from V and 7 bases from J, with 14 bases between. CDR3 sequence (DNA): TGTGCCAGCAGGATACTCACCTCGAATACGCAGTATTTT. Its translation: CASRILTSNTQYF.

The CDR3 region has the DNA TGTGCCAGCAGCTCCCGGGACAGGGACACTGAAGCTTTCTTT. As protein: CASSSRDRDTEAFF. The genes are TRBV7-9 and TRBJ1-1, with 9 bases lining up with TRBD1. V dropped 4 bases and J dropped 3; count of bases not matched to a gene: 3. The CDR3 is 14 residues long. In germline, CDR1 is SEHNR, CDR2 FQNEAQ (reference sequence). The full variable domain, its missing parts supplied by reference TRBV7-9 and TRBJ1-1, is DTGVSQNPRHKITKRGQNVTFRCDPISEHNRLYWYRQTLGQGPEFLTYFQNEAQLEKSRLLSDRFSAERPKGSFSTLEIQRTEQGDSAMYLCASSSRDRDTEAFFGQGTRLTVV.

The V call is TRBV7-9, the J call TRBJ2-3, with D possibly being TRBD2 (6 bases). This CDR3 region has 16 residues. Germline-derived CDR1 and CDR2 are SEHNR and FQNEAQ (reference sequence). V lost 1 base to trimming and J lost 1 base, with 12 bases between them. In DNA, the CDR3 is TGTGCCAGCAGCTTAGTTGTACAGCGGGGCACAGATACGCAGTATTTT. Residues: CASSLVVQRGTDTQYF.

The gene calls are TRBV4-3 and TRBJ1-2; TRBD1 aligns across 7 bases. V lost 0 bases and J lost 4; bases outside the gene matches: 11. This CDR3 has 17 amino acids. Germline V gene lookup returns CDR1 LGHNA and CDR2 YSLEER. CDR3 protein: CASSQDSGGTAIYGYTF. Written as DNA, the CDR3 is TGCGCCAGCAGCCAAGATAGTGGAGGGACAGCCATCTATGGCTACACCTTC.